This TCR beta chain was captured by sequencing in a study of T cell repertoires in cytomegalovirus infection. Study-wide results and limits: The cumulative frequency of public TCR beta families distinguished individuals who carried CMV together with the relevant HLA.

V was trimmed by 4 bases and J by 0 bases, leaving 8 bases between them. The CDR3 runs to 14 residues. Per the germline V gene, CDR1 is SEHNR and CDR2 is FQNEAQ (reference sequence). This clonotype was found many times. Its antigen is currently unknown. MiXCR was run by TCRdb on the reads, yielding one entry per CDR3 protein. Of 450,000 to 600,000 distinct CDR3 sequences listed, around 11% are singletons. The chain uses TRBV7-9 and TRBJ2-3; the D is unclear. The receptor comes from a human donor in good health (CMV status not recorded). Some clones in this sample may be carry-over from other donors' samples. The sequenced material came from PBMCs. CDR3 DNA: TGTGCCAGCAGCTCCATCCCCAGCACAGATACGCAGTATTTT. This sequence encodes CASSSIPSTDTQYF.